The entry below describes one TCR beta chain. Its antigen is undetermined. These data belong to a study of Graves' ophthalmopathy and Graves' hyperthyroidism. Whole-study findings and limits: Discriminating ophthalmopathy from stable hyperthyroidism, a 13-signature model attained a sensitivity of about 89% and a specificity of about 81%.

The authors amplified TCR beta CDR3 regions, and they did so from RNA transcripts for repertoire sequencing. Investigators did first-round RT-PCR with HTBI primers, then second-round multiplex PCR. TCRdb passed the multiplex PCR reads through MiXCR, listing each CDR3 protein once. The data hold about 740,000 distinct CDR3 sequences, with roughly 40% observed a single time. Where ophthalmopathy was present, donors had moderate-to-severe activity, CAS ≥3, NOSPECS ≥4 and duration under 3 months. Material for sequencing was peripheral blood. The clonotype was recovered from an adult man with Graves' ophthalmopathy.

The CDR3 sequence: CSARDARHQAPYEQYF. The CDR3 nucleotides are TGCAGTGCTAGAGATGCCCGGCACCAGGCACCCTACGAGCAGTACTTC. The rearrangement uses TRBV20-1 and TRBJ2-5, with no clear D. The J call may be faulty, since TRBJ2-7 better matches the DNA end. In germline, CDR1 is DFQATT, CDR2 SNEGSKA (reference sequence). The CDR3 totals 16 residues.